Shown below are 10 T cell receptor beta chains from a single sample sequenced in a study of PD-L1 blockade in urothelial cancer. Sequencing was performed with immunoSEQ multiplex PCR; in TCRdb, only in-frame clones are kept and a portion is missing. Of tens of thousands of clones listed, around 77% were seen once; the top ten hold more than 3.5%. The sequencing here drew on PBMCs, taken around atezolizumab (anti-PD-L1) treatment. These receptors were obtained from a man between 65 and 85 years old with urothelial cancer.

The chain couples TRBV27 to TRBJ2-1; 15 positions match TRBD2. The CDR3 covers 17 residues. The germline V gene encodes CDR1 MNHEY and CDR2 SMNVEV (reference sequence). V shed 8 bases and J 1 base; nucleotides not matched to a gene: 6. The CDR3 nucleotides read TGTGCCAGCCGAATGGGACTAGCGGGAGGTTCCTACAATGAGCAGTTCTTC. Residues: CASRMGLAGGSYNEQFF.

This rearrangement joins TRBV15 to TRBJ2-3; D call uncertain. The length of the CDR3 is 12 residues. Between the trimmed V and J ends, which lost 1 base and 5 bases, there was a span of 4 bases. CDR1 and CDR2 from the germline V gene are LNHNV and YYDKDF (reference sequence). CDR3 DNA sequence: TGTGCCACCAGCAGAGCAATAGATACGCAGTATTTT. Translated, it gives CATSRAIDTQYF.

This chain joins TRBV28 and TRBJ1-6; D unclear. V was shortened by 4 bases and J by 7 bases, with 5 bases between the two germline ends. The CDR3 spans 12 residues. Germline lookup yields CDR1 MDHEN and CDR2 SYDVKM. The CDR3 DNA sequence: TGTGCCAGCAGTTACATAAATTCACCCCTCCACTTT. Protein: CASSYINSPLHF.

The CDR3 nucleotides read TGTGCCAGCAGCAGACAGGCCTTTGGAAACACCATATATTTT. Amino acids: CASSRQAFGNTIYF. V usage is TRBV6-8 and J usage is TRBJ1-3; TRBD1 is a possible D gene (6 bases). In germline, CDR1 is MNHGY, CDR2 SAAAGT. Deletions cut 6 bases from V and 3 bases from J, with 12 bases between. This CDR3 is built from 14 residues.

The V and J genes are TRBV4-3 and TRBJ2-7; 9 bases match TRBD1. Trimming cost V 0 bases and J 4 bases; bases outside gene matches: 4. The V gene's germline CDR1 is LGHNA and CDR2 YSLEER. This CDR3 has 15 amino acids. The CDR3 here is CASSQDRDRVYEQYF. DNA of the CDR3: TGCGCCAGCAGCCAAGACCGGGACAGGGTTTACGAGCAGTACTTC.

In DNA form, the CDR3 reads TGTGCCAGCAATCTTGGGAGGGCCCCTCGGAAGGCCACTGAAGCTTTCTTT. Amino acid sequence: CASNLGRAPRKATEAFF. This rearrangement joins TRBV2 to TRBJ1-1; the D is unclear. This CDR3 has 17 residues. V lost 7 bases to trimming and J lost 4 bases, with 25 bases between them. The germline V gene encodes CDR1 SNHLY and CDR2 FYNNEI.

The V call is TRBV5-1, the J call TRBJ2-7; D may be TRBD1 (6 bases). V lost 1 base, J lost 2 bases, and 10 bases lay in between. CDR1 and CDR2 (germline): SGHRS, YFSETQ. The CDR3 sequence is 14 residues long. CDR3 coding DNA: TGCGCCAGCAGCTTGACAGGGCACACCTACGAGCAGTACTTC. Translation: CASSLTGHTYEQYF.

This chain joins TRBV28 and TRBJ2-1; the D is unclear. This CDR3 is 12 amino acids long. V lost 3 bases to trimming and J lost 4 bases, with 4 bases between them. Germline-derived CDR1 and CDR2 are MDHEN and SYDVKM. The CDR3 bases are TGTGCCAGCAGTTTGAGGTACAATGAGCAGTTCTTC. Its protein is CASSLRYNEQFF.

DNA of the CDR3: TGTGCCAGCAGCCTGAACCGAGGGGGCTACGAGCAGTACTTC. Translating it yields CASSLNRGGYEQYF. The rearrangement joins TRBV13 to TRBJ2-7; D perhaps matches TRBD1 (6 bases). The CDR3 contains 14 residues. The germline V and J ends were trimmed by 5 bases and 3 bases, with 14 bases remaining between them. Germline lookup yields CDR1 PRHDT and CDR2 FYEKMQ (reference sequence).

The chain carries TRBV6-1 and TRBJ2-7; D may be TRBD1 (5 bases). The CDR3 is 13 residues long. CDR1 MNHNS and CDR2 SASEGT come from the germline V gene. Between the trimmed V and J ends, which lost 2 bases and 3 bases, there was a span of 8 bases. CDR3 sequence (DNA): TGTGCCAGCAGTGAAAACAGGTTCTACGAGCAGTACTTC. This encodes CASSENRFYEQYF.